Below are 18 T cell receptor beta chains sequenced from a single sample in a study of blood T cells in healthy people across ages. Primed by a sample-barcoded 5' primer and a J-beta primer mix, a second PCR proceeded for about 7 to 12 cycles. TCRdb fed the 5' RACE reads into MiXCR, producing one record per CDR3 protein. The profile shows fewer than 900,000 distinct CDR3 sequences, 43% of them singletons. The sample was blood. Receptors originate from a woman aged 60-75 years in good health.

This sequence joins TRBV20-1 and TRBJ2-1; D might be TRBD2 (6 bases). Germline V gene lookup returns CDR1 DFQATT and CDR2 SNEGSKA (reference sequence). The CDR3 is made up of 12 amino acids. The CDR3: CRSGRDFNEQFF. CDR3 DNA: TGCAGGTCGGGGCGGGATTTCAATGAGCAGTTCTTC.

This clonotype was observed a handful of times. The J gene is TRBJ2-4, the V gene TRBV3-1; D possibly matches TRBD1 or TRBD2 (5 bases each). Trimming shortened V by 7 bases and J by 1 base, and 11 bases separated the two germline ends. This CDR3 contains 14 residues. CDR1 and CDR2 (germline): LGHDT, YNNKEL (reference sequence). CDR3 nucleotide sequence: TGTGCCAGCAAGAAGGGGACGGCCAAAAACATTCAGTACTTC. Its protein product is CASKKGTAKNIQYF.

The chain carries TRBV28 and TRBJ2-1; 7 bases map to TRBD1. V lost 1 base to trimming and J lost 9 bases; unmatched junction nucleotides: 9. This CDR3 is 15 amino acids long. Germline CDR1 and CDR2: MDHEN and SYDVKM. The CDR3 region is CASSLYARGQGEQFF. CDR3 sequence (DNA): TGTGCCAGCAGTTTATATGCGAGGGGGCAAGGTGAGCAGTTCTTC. The whole variable domain, remainder taken from reference TRBV28 and TRBJ2-1, is DVKVTQSSRYLVKRTGEKVFLECVQDMDHENMFWYRQDPGLGLRLIYFSYDVKMKEKGDIPEGYSVSREKKERFSLILESASTNQTSMYLCASSLYARGQGEQFFGPGTRLTVL.

This clonotype appeared a few times. The chain couples TRBV15 to TRBJ1-2; 8 bases agree with TRBD1. The CDR3 consists of 16 residues. V lost 2 bases, J lost 3 bases, and 8 bases stayed unmatched. Germline CDR1 reads LNHNV; CDR2 reads YYDKDF (reference sequence). DNA of the CDR3: TGTGCCACCAGCAGACCAACAGGGGGTCGGGACTATGGCTACACCTTC. Translation gives CATSRPTGGRDYGYTF.

CDR3 DNA sequence: TGTGCCGCCCAAAATAGGTCTGGGGCCAACGTCCTGACTTTC. Its protein is CAAQNRSGANVLTF. The J gene is TRBJ2-6, the V gene TRBV10-3; D remains ambiguous. This CDR3 has 14 residues. Trimming left V 11 bases short and J 1 base short, with 12 bases between. In germline, CDR1 is ENHRY, CDR2 SYGVKD.

The chain links TRBV6-1 to TRBJ1-2; the match to TRBD1 covers 9 bases. Germline CDR1 reads MNHNS; CDR2 reads SASEGT. This CDR3 is built from 18 residues. V lost 2 bases, J lost 2 bases, and 12 bases stayed unmatched. The CDR3 sequence: CASSEPHSTGGINYGYTF. The DNA for the CDR3 is TGTGCCAGCAGTGAACCCCACTCGACAGGGGGTATCAACTATGGCTACACCTTC.

This clonotype has only a few counts. The chain combines TRBV27 with TRBJ2-6; D not certain. This CDR3 has 13 residues. V lost 7 bases, J lost 2 bases, and 6 bases lay in between. The germline CDR1 and CDR2 sequences are MNHEY and SMNVEV (reference sequence). The CDR3: CASTFPGANVLTF. The CDR3 DNA reads as TGTGCCAGCACCTTCCCTGGGGCCAACGTCCTGACTTTC. Using reference TRBV27 and TRBJ2-6 for the parts outside the CDR3, the full variable domain is EAQVTQNPRYLITVTGKKLTVTCSQNMNHEYMSWYRQDPGLGLRQIYYSMNVEVTDKGDVPEGYKVSRKEKRNFPLILESPSPNQTSLYFCASTFPGANVLTFGAGSRLTVL.

The sample holds many counts of this clonotype. The chain couples TRBV6-6 to TRBJ2-7; 8 positions match TRBD2. The ends lost 0 bases at V and 5 bases at J; junction bases unmatched: 6. This CDR3 is built from 15 residues. The germline V gene has CDR1 MNHNY and CDR2 SVGAGI (reference sequence). The CDR3 coding sequence is TGTGCCAGCAGTTACTCGGGCGGGGGGAGTAACGAGCAGTACTTC. It encodes CASSYSGGGSNEQYF.

This clonotype was detected ten times or more. The V gene is TRBV9, the J gene TRBJ2-5; D possibly matches TRBD1 or TRBD2 (5 bases each). Germline V lookup: CDR1 SGDLS, CDR2 YYNGEE. V was shortened by 4 bases and J by 2 bases, with 15 bases between the two germline ends. The CDR3 spans 15 residues. CDR3 region: CASSSAGTLQETQYF. For the CDR3, the DNA is TGTGCCAGCAGCAGCGCCGGGACCCTGCAAGAGACCCAGTACTTC. Full variable domain (missing parts from reference TRBV9 and TRBJ2-5): DSGVTQTPKHLITATGQRVTLRCSPRSGDLSVYWYQQSLDQGLQFLIQYYNGEERAKGNILERFSAQQFPDLHSELNLSSLELGDSALYFCASSSAGTLQETQYFGPGTRLLVL.

This clonotype was picked up a small number of times. The genes are TRBV6-6 and TRBJ1-4; D is uncertain. V gave up 2 bases and J gave up 4 bases, with 8 bases separating them. The CDR3 contains 14 residues. Germline CDR1 MNHNY, CDR2 SVGAGI (reference sequence). The CDR3 protein is CASSYGHNNEKLFF. The CDR3 region has the DNA TGTGCCAGCAGTTACGGGCACAATAATGAAAAACTGTTTTTT.

This clonotype was seen more than once but under ten times. The genes are TRBV6-2 or TRBV6-3 and TRBJ2-5, with D perhaps matching TRBD2 (5 bases). Germline CDR1 MNHEY, CDR2 SVGEGT. This CDR3 has 13 residues. Trimming left V 8 bases short and J 2 bases short, with 12 bases between. The CDR3 DNA follows: TGTGCCAGCGGAGGAGCACCACAAGAGACCCAGTACTTC. Its protein is CASGGAPQETQYF.

This chain connects TRBV29-1 to TRBJ1-2; 8 nucleotides line up with TRBD1. This CDR3 has 17 residues. Looked up from germline, CDR1 is SQVTM and CDR2 is ANQGSEA. The V and J ends lost 1 base and 8 bases, in that order; junction bases with no gene match: 18. The CDR3 spells CSVEGKDREESSGGYTF. The CDR3 nucleotides are TGCAGCGTTGAAGGGAAGGACAGGGAGGAAAGTTCGGGGGGCTACACCTTC.

The chain carries TRBV24-1 and TRBJ2-3; 9 nucleotides line up with TRBD1. This CDR3 is built from 16 residues. Looked up from germline, CDR1 is KGHDR and CDR2 is SFDVKD. Losses at the gene ends were 1 base for V and 6 bases for J; bases not matched to a gene: 7. CDR3 loop: CATSDFPGQGADTQYF. CDR3 DNA sequence: TGTGCCACCAGTGATTTCCCGGGACAGGGAGCGGATACGCAGTATTTT.

V is TRBV20-1 and J is TRBJ2-1; D is undetermined. The length of the CDR3 is 11 residues. With 4 bases removed from V and 5 bases from J, the gap between germline ends came to 6 bases. Germline CDR1 DFQATT, CDR2 SNEGSKA (reference sequence). As DNA, the CDR3 is TGCAGTGCTACCTTTAACAATGAGCAGTTCTTC. This sequence encodes CSATFNNEQFF.

This clonotype was detected a few times. The chain couples TRBV6-5 to TRBJ1-4; TRBD1 matches at 9 bases. The CDR3 runs to 14 residues. After removal of 8 bases from V and 7 bases from J, the junction contained 8 bases not matched to a gene. Germline V CDR1 and CDR2: MNHEY, SVGAGI. CDR3 loop: CASGYRGRAEKLFF. The CDR3 DNA sequence: TGTGCCAGCGGCTACAGGGGGCGCGCTGAAAAACTGTTTTTT.

The rearrangement joins TRBV20-1 to TRBJ2-1; D is ambiguous. CDR3 length equals 13 residues. Between the trimmed V and J ends, which lost 7 bases and 2 bases, there was a span of 12 bases. The germline gives CDR1 DFQATT, CDR2 SNEGSKA (reference sequence). This CDR3 reads CSGAARTYNEQFF. In nucleotides, the CDR3 is TGCAGTGGGGCAGCGCGTACCTACAATGAGCAGTTCTTC.

The genes are TRBV28 and TRBJ1-6, with no clear D. Germline CDR1 MDHEN, CDR2 SYDVKM. Trimming cost V 6 bases and J 0 bases, with 12 bases left between them. CDR3 length equals 16 residues. DNA for the CDR3: TGTGCCAGCAGCCGAGCTGAGAGCTCCTATAATTCACCCCTCCACTTT. Translated, it gives CASSRAESSYNSPLHF.

This sequence joins TRBV7-2 and TRBJ2-2; D is undetermined. CDR1 SGHTA and CDR2 FQGNSA come from the germline V gene. The CDR3 spans 12 residues. Trimming removed 5 bases from V and 7 bases from J, with 8 bases in between. The CDR3 loop is CASSLRVGELFF. DNA of the CDR3: TGTGCCAGCAGCCTTAGGGTCGGGGAGCTGTTTTTT.